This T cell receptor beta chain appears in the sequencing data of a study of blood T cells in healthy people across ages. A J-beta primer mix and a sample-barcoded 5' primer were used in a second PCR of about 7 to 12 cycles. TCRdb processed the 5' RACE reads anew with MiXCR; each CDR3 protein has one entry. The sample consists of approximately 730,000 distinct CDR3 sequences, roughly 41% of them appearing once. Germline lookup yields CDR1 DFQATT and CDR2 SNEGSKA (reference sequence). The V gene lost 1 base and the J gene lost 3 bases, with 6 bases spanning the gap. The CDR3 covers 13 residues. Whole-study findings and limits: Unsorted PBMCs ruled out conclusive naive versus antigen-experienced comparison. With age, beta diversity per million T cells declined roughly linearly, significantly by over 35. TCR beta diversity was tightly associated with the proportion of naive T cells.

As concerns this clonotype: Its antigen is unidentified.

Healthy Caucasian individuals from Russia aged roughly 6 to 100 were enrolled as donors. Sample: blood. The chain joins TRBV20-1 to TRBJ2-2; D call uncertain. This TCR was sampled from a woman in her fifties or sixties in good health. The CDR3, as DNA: TGCAGTGCTAGAGGACGGTACACCGGGGAGCTGTTTTTT. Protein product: CSARGRYTGELFF.